This T cell receptor beta chain was observed in a study of cytotoxic CD8 clonotypes in ibrutinib-treated CLL. Findings and limits, study-wide: T-cell clonality at baseline went above that of age-matched healthy donors and rose and fell with circulating CD8+ T-cell counts.

Details on this clone: Its target is not known.

Sequencing was performed with immunoSEQ multiplex PCR; in TCRdb, only in-frame clones are kept and a portion is missing. The data show approximately 45,000 clones, under 80% seen once. Germline CDR1 LNHDA, CDR2 SQIVND (reference sequence). The CDR3 covers 13 residues. V dropped 6 bases and J dropped 8 bases, with 13 bases sitting between them. This clonotype was obtained from a human donor with chronic lymphocytic leukemia. This chain joins TRBV19 and TRBJ1-4, with D maybe TRBD1 (5 bases). Sequencing was performed on PBMCs, taken after 24 months of ibrutinib treatment. CDR3 bases: TGTGCCAGTAGCGAGGTCCGGGGGGAAAAACTGTTTTTT. Translating it yields CASSEVRGEKLFF.